The 15 T cell receptor beta chains presented below share a single source sample, sequenced in a study of blood T cell repertoires in COVID-19. TCRdb's table, derived via immunoSEQ multiplex PCR, lists solely in-frame clones and lacks some. Of around 250,000 clones in the sample, 80% to 90% were seen once. Material: PBMCs or T cells enriched from blood (not recorded which). The receptors originated from a woman aged 50 to 65 who had recovered from COVID-19.

This clone was detected a few times. This rearrangement joins TRBV6-5 to TRBJ2-3; 9 bases are a match to TRBD2. The V and J ends lost 6 bases and 2 bases, in that order; junction bases with no gene match: 6. The CDR3 is made up of 15 amino acids. Germline assignment: CDR1 MNHEY and CDR2 SVGAGI. CDR3 sequence: CASSLRLAVTDTQYF. As DNA, the CDR3 is TGTGCCAGCAGCCTAAGACTAGCGGTCACAGATACGCAGTATTTT.

The gene calls are TRBV5-6 and TRBJ2-5; 11 positions match TRBD1. The CDR3 runs 15 residues. CDR1 is SGHDT and CDR2 is YYEEEE in the germline V gene. V trimming: 4 bases; J trimming: 5 bases; junction bases outside the gene matches: 7. CDR3 loop: CASSEGQGGLETQYF. The CDR3, as DNA: TGTGCCAGCAGCGAGGGACAGGGGGGACTGGAGACCCAGTACTTC.

The gene calls are TRBV30 and TRBJ1-2, with a possible D match to TRBD1 (5 bases). The CDR3 runs 13 residues. Trimming stripped 8 bases from V and 4 bases from J, with 17 bases between. From germline, CDR1 is GTSNPN and CDR2 SVGIG (reference sequence). The CDR3, as DNA: TGTGCCGCCGCAGGGATTCAGGCCTATGGCTACACCTTC. It specifies CAAAGIQAYGYTF. Supplemented by reference TRBV30 and TRBJ1-2, the full variable domain reads SQTIHQWPATLVQPVGSPLSLECTVEGTSNPNLYWYRQAAGRGLQLLFYSVGIGQISSEVPQNLSASRPQDRQFILSSKKLLLSDSGFYLCAAAGIQAYGYTFGSGTRLTVV.

This rearrangement joins TRBV6-4 to TRBJ1-2; D is unclear. V was cut by 6 bases and J by 8 bases, with 16 bases left in between. This CDR3 has 13 residues. Germline CDR1 is MRHNA and CDR2 is SNTAGT. The CDR3 DNA sequence: TGTGCCAGCAGGCGCTATTCTGGAGGGGGCTACACCTTC. Translated: CASRRYSGGGYTF.

The genes are TRBV4-1 and TRBJ2-1; D may be TRBD2 (5 bases). The CDR3 length is 13 residues. Germline V CDR1 and CDR2: MGHRA, YSYEKL. Trimming shortened V by 1 base and J by 9 bases, and 10 bases separated the two germline ends. The CDR3 reads CASSQVSGSEQFF. The CDR3 DNA reads TGCGCCAGCAGCCAAGTTTCGGGAAGTGAGCAGTTCTTC.

The V and J genes are TRBV6-5 and TRBJ1-2, with 8 bases fitting TRBD1. V dropped 0 bases and J dropped 8; count of bases not matched to a gene: 8. This CDR3 contains 15 residues. CDR1 is MNHEY and CDR2 is SVGAGI in the germline V gene. CDR3 amino acids: CASSYSRQGASGYTF. The CDR3 DNA follows: TGTGCCAGCAGTTACTCGAGGCAGGGGGCTTCGGGCTACACCTTC.

V gene TRBV11-2 combines with J gene TRBJ2-7; weak D call: TRBD2 (7 bases). The V end lost 5 bases, the J end lost 5 bases, and 19 bases lay between the germline ends. The CDR3 runs to 15 residues. CDR1 is SGHAT and CDR2 is FQNNGV in the germline V gene. CDR3 DNA: TGTGCCAGCAGCCTAACAGGGAGGGGGGGCGACGAGCAGTACTTC. Protein product: CASSLTGRGGDEQYF.

The chain has TRBV12-2 and TRBJ1-3. TRBV12-2 counts as a pseudogene. The CDR3 sequence is 16 residues long. Here the CDR3 reads CASRLRGFSSGNTIYF. CDR3 sequence (DNA): TGTGCAAGTCGCTTACGAGGTTTTAGCTCTGGAAACACCATATATTTT.

The chain couples TRBV19 to TRBJ2-7; 7 bases match TRBD2. The V gene's germline CDR1 is LNHDA and CDR2 SQIVND (reference sequence). V was pared by 5 bases and J by 3 bases, with 10 bases of the junction left unmatched. The CDR3 extends over 15 amino acids. The CDR3 is CASSLVAGDNYEQYF. The DNA for the CDR3 is TGTGCCAGTAGTCTTGTGGCGGGGGATAACTACGAGCAGTACTTC.

This clone occurred a few times. Different DNA sequences within this sample yield the same CDR3. The chain recombines TRBV18 with TRBJ2-7; TRBD1 agrees at 7 bases. The CDR3 sequence is 14 residues long. J gave up 2 bases and V 3 bases, and 4 bases lay outside the gene matches. Germline-derived CDR1 and CDR2 are KGHSH and LQKENI. CDR3 DNA sequence: TGTGCCAGCTCACCGGGGACAGACCCCTACGAGCAGTACTTC. Translating it yields CASSPGTDPYEQYF.

The genes are TRBV30 and TRBJ1-5, with 7 bases that match TRBD1. Trimming took 3 bases from V and 5 from J; bases not matched to a gene: 4. This CDR3 is 13 amino acids long. The germline V gene encodes CDR1 GTSNPN and CDR2 SVGIG (reference sequence). CDR3 region: CAWRQGEYQPQHF. The CDR3 region has the DNA TGTGCCTGGAGGCAGGGGGAGTATCAGCCCCAGCATTTT.

In DNA, the CDR3 is TGTGCCAGCAGCTACCCTCGGGGGGTAGGGCAGGAGACCCAGTACTTC. It is translated as CASSYPRGVGQETQYF. This sequence joins TRBV7-8 and TRBJ2-5; 7 bases fit TRBD2. Germline CDR1 reads SGHVS; CDR2 reads FQNEAQ. J gave up 5 bases and V 4 bases, and 13 bases lay outside the gene matches. The CDR3 consists of 16 residues.

This chain links TRBV5-1 with TRBJ1-1; D is ambiguous. The CDR3 contains 14 residues. With 3 bases removed from V and 5 bases from J, the gap between germline ends came to 14 bases. The germline gives CDR1 SGHRS, CDR2 YFSETQ. The CDR3 here is CASSSLEGRTEAFF. In DNA, the CDR3 is TGCGCCAGCAGCTCTCTCGAGGGTAGGACTGAAGCTTTCTTT.

DNA of the CDR3: TGTGCCAGCAGCCCCCGGGACAGAGGTCCGGATAATGAAAAACTGTTTTTT. Its translation: CASSPRDRGPDNEKLFF. The chain links TRBV3-1 (or the pseudogene TRBV3-2) to TRBJ1-4; 7 positions agree with TRBD1. The CDR3 contains 17 residues. Unmatched junction bases numbered 12, after V lost 4 bases and J lost 4 bases. Germline V gives CDR1 LGHDT, CDR2 YNNKEL (reference sequence).

The sample holds one count of this clone. This sequence joins TRBV5-5 and TRBJ1-4; D is undetermined. Germline V gene lookup returns CDR1 SGHKS and CDR2 YYEKEE (reference sequence). This CDR3 comprises 15 residues. Trimming cost V 0 bases and J 7 bases, with 13 bases left between them. The CDR3 reads CASSLAGNFGEKLFF. The CDR3 coding sequence is TGTGCCAGCAGCTTGGCGGGTAATTTTGGTGAAAAACTGTTTTTT.